This is a list of T cell receptor beta chains from one sample in a study of blood T cell repertoires in COVID-19. The data were produced by immunoSEQ multiplex PCR, yet TCRdb's version contains in-frame clones alone and is incomplete. Here the sample spans 200,000 to 250,000 clones, about 88% being singletons. The sample comprised peripheral blood. The receptor set was obtained from a man between 65 and 85 years old with acute or convalescent COVID-19. Both conserved end residues are part of each CDR3. Each record gives: clone size, D gene, V gene, J gene, CDR3 DNA, CDR3 protein. D genes are given only for firm matches. Where a row states a size, it is once, few, many or the class of an expanded clone; other rows omit it.

clone_size: few; d_call: .; v_call: TRBV6-2/TRBV6-3; j_call: TRBJ1-5; cdr3_nt: TGTGCCAGCAGTTCCCCCCCTGGAGGGATCAATCAGCCCCAGCATTTT; cdr3_aa: CASSSPPGGINQPQHF
clone_size: .; d_call: TRBD1; v_call: TRBV10-3; j_call: TRBJ1-4; cdr3_nt: TGTGCCACCGGGGACAGCTATAATGAAAAACTGTTTTTT; cdr3_aa: CATGDSYNEKLFF
clone_size: .; d_call: .; v_call: TRBV6-1; j_call: TRBJ1-6; cdr3_nt: TGTGCCAGCAGTGAAGTTCACAGGTCGAATTCACCCCTCCACTTT; cdr3_aa: CASSEVHRSNSPLHF
clone_size: .; d_call: .; v_call: TRBV24-1; j_call: TRBJ1-1; cdr3_nt: TGTGCCACCAGTGATGGTGGGACTGTGGACACTGAAGCTTTCTTT; cdr3_aa: CATSDGGTVDTEAFF
clone_size: .; d_call: .; v_call: TRBV11-2; j_call: TRBJ2-3; cdr3_nt: TGTGCCAGCAGCTCTACACGACAGGTGACCGGGGATACGCAGTATTTT; cdr3_aa: CASSSTRQVTGDTQYF
clone_size: .; d_call: TRBD1; v_call: TRBV7-2; j_call: TRBJ1-2; cdr3_nt: TGTGCCAGCAGCCTGGGACAGGGTCGAGGCTACACCTTC; cdr3_aa: CASSLGQGRGYTF
clone_size: .; d_call: .; v_call: TRBV2; j_call: TRBJ1-1; cdr3_nt: TGTGCCACCACCCCACCGGCAGGGGTGCACACTGAAGCTTTCTTT; cdr3_aa: CATTPPAGVHTEAFF
clone_size: .; d_call: TRBD2; v_call: TRBV7-9; j_call: TRBJ2-7; cdr3_nt: TGTGCCAGCAGCTTTAGCGGGAGGGCTCCCTTCGACGAGCAGTACTTC; cdr3_aa: CASSFSGRAPFDEQYF
clone_size: .; d_call: .; v_call: TRBV5-1; j_call: TRBJ1-1; cdr3_nt: TGCGCCAGCAGCTTGGTTCTATCGAGGGCTCAGAACACTGAAGCTTTCTTT; cdr3_aa: CASSLVLSRAQNTEAFF
clone_size: .; d_call: TRBD2; v_call: TRBV27; j_call: TRBJ2-1; cdr3_nt: TGTGCCAGCAGTTTCCAGACGGGGACTAGCGGGAGAACGGTGCAGTTCTTC; cdr3_aa: CASSFQTGTSGRTVQFF
clone_size: .; d_call: TRBD1; v_call: TRBV2; j_call: TRBJ1-1; cdr3_nt: TGTGCCAGCAGCGGACAGGGTCGTACTGAAGCTTTCTTT; cdr3_aa: CASSGQGRTEAFF
clone_size: .; d_call: .; v_call: TRBV19; j_call: TRBJ2-5; cdr3_nt: TGTGCCAGTAGTACTGGACACAAAGAGACCCAGTACTTC; cdr3_aa: CASSTGHKETQYF
clone_size: .; d_call: TRBD2; v_call: TRBV4-3; j_call: TRBJ2-3; cdr3_nt: TGCGCCAGCAGCCAAGGGGGAGGGTCCACAGATACGCAGTATTTT; cdr3_aa: CASSQGGGSTDTQYF
clone_size: .; d_call: .; v_call: TRBV2; j_call: TRBJ1-2; cdr3_nt: TGTGCCAGCAGTGAGCGAATTAAGGGGCTCTACTCTAACTATGGCTACACCTTC; cdr3_aa: CASSERIKGLYSNYGYTF
clone_size: .; d_call: TRBD2; v_call: TRBV19; j_call: TRBJ2-7; cdr3_nt: TGTGCCAGTAGTATCGGGACTAGCGGGAGGGTCTACGAGCAGTACTTC; cdr3_aa: CASSIGTSGRVYEQYF
clone_size: .; d_call: .; v_call: TRBV30; j_call: TRBJ2-7; cdr3_nt: TGTGCCTGGAGTGTACCCAGTTCCTACGAGCAGTACTTC; cdr3_aa: CAWSVPSSYEQYF
clone_size: .; d_call: TRBD1; v_call: TRBV5-1; j_call: TRBJ1-3; cdr3_nt: TGCGCCAGCAGCTCCCTTACAGGGGGGAGCTCTGGAAACACCATATATTTT; cdr3_aa: CASSSLTGGSSGNTIYF
clone_size: .; d_call: .; v_call: TRBV7-2; j_call: TRBJ2-5; cdr3_nt: TGTGCCAGCAGCCCCCCTCAACGACAGGAGACCCAGTACTTC; cdr3_aa: CASSPPQRQETQYF
clone_size: .; d_call: TRBD1; v_call: TRBV13; j_call: TRBJ1-5; cdr3_nt: TGTGCCAGCAGCCGACAGGGGGCGGGCAATCAGCCCCAGCATTTT; cdr3_aa: CASSRQGAGNQPQHF
clone_size: .; d_call: .; v_call: TRBV3-1/TRBV3-2; j_call: TRBJ2-2; cdr3_nt: TGTGCCAGCAGCCAAGCCGGTACCGGGGAGCTGTTTTTT; cdr3_aa: CASSQAGTGELFF
clone_size: .; d_call: .; v_call: TRBV5-1; j_call: TRBJ1-2; cdr3_nt: TGCGCCAGCAGCTTATCGGAGGGGTACAACGGCTACACCTTC; cdr3_aa: CASSLSEGYNGYTF
clone_size: once; d_call: .; v_call: TRBV3-1/TRBV3-2; j_call: TRBJ2-5; cdr3_nt: TGTGCCAGCAGCCAGGTTATTAGCGGAGGGTCTCAAGAGACCCAGTACTTC; cdr3_aa: CASSQVISGGSQETQYF
clone_size: .; d_call: TRBD1; v_call: TRBV19; j_call: TRBJ2-1; cdr3_nt: TGTGCCAGTAACCCGGGACAGATTTACAATGAGCAGTTCTTC; cdr3_aa: CASNPGQIYNEQFF
clone_size: .; d_call: .; v_call: TRBV15; j_call: TRBJ1-4; cdr3_nt: TGTGCCACCAGCAGAGATCTGGGAGGGGTTAAAGAAAAACTGTTTTTT; cdr3_aa: CATSRDLGGVKEKLFF
clone_size: .; d_call: TRBD2; v_call: TRBV27; j_call: TRBJ2-1; cdr3_nt: TGTGCCAGCAGCTACACCGGACTAGCGGGAGTCAATGAGCAGTTCTTC; cdr3_aa: CASSYTGLAGVNEQFF
clone_size: .; d_call: .; v_call: TRBV25-1; j_call: TRBJ1-2; cdr3_nt: TGTGCCAGCAGTGGAGACAGATCTAACTATGGCTACACCTTC; cdr3_aa: CASSGDRSNYGYTF
clone_size: .; d_call: TRBD2; v_call: TRBV5-5; j_call: TRBJ2-7; cdr3_nt: TGTGCCAGCAGCCCAGCCGGGACTAGGGAATTCTCCTACGAGCAGTACTTC; cdr3_aa: CASSPAGTREFSYEQYF
clone_size: .; d_call: TRBD1; v_call: TRBV4-1; j_call: TRBJ1-5; cdr3_nt: TGCGCCAGCAGCCCGGGACAGGGGAACAATCAGCCCCAGCATTTT; cdr3_aa: CASSPGQGNNQPQHF
clone_size: .; d_call: TRBD2; v_call: TRBV11-3; j_call: TRBJ2-7; cdr3_nt: TGTGCCAGCAGCTTAGGGCTAGCGGAACTACGGGAGCAGTACTTC; cdr3_aa: CASSLGLAELREQYF
clone_size: .; d_call: .; v_call: TRBV5-4; j_call: TRBJ2-1; cdr3_nt: TGTGCCAGCAGCTTGGATCCAGGATCCAATGAGCAGTTCTTC; cdr3_aa: CASSLDPGSNEQFF
clone_size: .; d_call: TRBD1; v_call: TRBV5-1; j_call: TRBJ1-1; cdr3_nt: TGCGCCAGCAGCACGGGACAGGGCGGGACTGAAGCTTTCTTT; cdr3_aa: CASSTGQGGTEAFF
clone_size: .; d_call: TRBD1; v_call: TRBV28; j_call: TRBJ1-4; cdr3_nt: TGTGCCAGCAGTTCCTTCGACAGGGCGAATGAAAAACTGTTTTTT; cdr3_aa: CASSSFDRANEKLFF
clone_size: .; d_call: TRBD2; v_call: TRBV9; j_call: TRBJ2-7; cdr3_nt: TGTGCCAGCGCACGGGCTAGCGGCTTCGCCTACGAGCAGTACTTC; cdr3_aa: CASARASGFAYEQYF
clone_size: .; d_call: TRBD2; v_call: TRBV28; j_call: TRBJ2-1; cdr3_nt: TGTGCCAGCAGTGCCCCTAGCGGGAGCTCCTACAATGAGCAGTTCTTC; cdr3_aa: CASSAPSGSSYNEQFF
clone_size: .; d_call: .; v_call: TRBV6-5; j_call: TRBJ1-1; cdr3_nt: TGTGCCAGCAGCCGATCGACAGCGAACACTGAAGCTTTCTTT; cdr3_aa: CASSRSTANTEAFF
clone_size: .; d_call: TRBD1; v_call: TRBV13; j_call: TRBJ1-2; cdr3_nt: TGTGCCGGCAGCCAGGGGGGATATGGCTACACCTTC; cdr3_aa: CAGSQGGYGYTF
clone_size: .; d_call: TRBD1; v_call: TRBV15; j_call: TRBJ1-2; cdr3_nt: TGTGCCACCAGCCCGGACAGGGAGTGGGGCTACACCTTC; cdr3_aa: CATSPDREWGYTF
clone_size: .; d_call: .; v_call: TRBV12-3/TRBV12-4; j_call: TRBJ1-5; cdr3_nt: TGTGTCAGCAGTCCGGGGACAAATCAGCCCCAGCATTTT; cdr3_aa: CVSSPGTNQPQHF
clone_size: .; d_call: TRBD1; v_call: TRBV7-8; j_call: TRBJ2-2; cdr3_nt: TGTGCCAGCAGACCAGCGACAGGGTCCCCAAACACCGGGGAGCTGTTTTTT; cdr3_aa: CASRPATGSPNTGELFF
clone_size: .; d_call: .; v_call: TRBV6-2/TRBV6-3; j_call: TRBJ1-1; cdr3_nt: TGTGCCAGCAGTCGAGTTAGGAACACTGAAGCTTTCTTT; cdr3_aa: CASSRVRNTEAFF
clone_size: .; d_call: TRBD1; v_call: TRBV18; j_call: TRBJ1-1; cdr3_nt: TGTGCCAGCTCAGCCGGGACAGAAGCTGAAGCTTTCTTT; cdr3_aa: CASSAGTEAEAFF
clone_size: .; d_call: .; v_call: TRBV5-1; j_call: TRBJ1-2; cdr3_nt: TGCGCCAGCAGCCGTGACAGTATGGGCGGCTATGGCTACACCTTC; cdr3_aa: CASSRDSMGGYGYTF
clone_size: .; d_call: TRBD1; v_call: TRBV9; j_call: TRBJ1-4; cdr3_nt: TGTGCCAGCAGCGGGCTCGGACAGGGGGCGGAAAAACTGTTTTTT; cdr3_aa: CASSGLGQGAEKLFF
clone_size: .; d_call: .; v_call: TRBV5-1; j_call: TRBJ2-1; cdr3_nt: TGCGCCAGCAGCATCGAGGGAAATGAGCAGTTCTTC; cdr3_aa: CASSIEGNEQFF
clone_size: .; d_call: TRBD1; v_call: TRBV19; j_call: TRBJ2-6; cdr3_nt: TGTGCCACCTCGGCAGGGGGTCCTGGGGCCAACGTCCTGACTTTC; cdr3_aa: CATSAGGPGANVLTF
clone_size: .; d_call: TRBD2; v_call: TRBV6-5; j_call: TRBJ2-7; cdr3_nt: TGTGCCAGCAGTCCAGGAACTAGCGGGCGCCACGAGCAGTACTTC; cdr3_aa: CASSPGTSGRHEQYF
clone_size: .; d_call: TRBD1; v_call: TRBV6-5; j_call: TRBJ1-1; cdr3_nt: TGTGCCAGCAGCGCGGACAGGGACACTGAAGCTTTCTTT; cdr3_aa: CASSADRDTEAFF
clone_size: once; d_call: TRBD1; v_call: TRBV29-1; j_call: TRBJ2-7; cdr3_nt: TGCAGCGTCTTCCCTCGACAGGGGACCTACGAGCAGTACTTC; cdr3_aa: CSVFPRQGTYEQYF
clone_size: .; d_call: .; v_call: TRBV5-5; j_call: TRBJ2-1; cdr3_nt: TGTGCCAGCAGCTTCCGCGGGCAATTCAATGAGCAGTTCTTC; cdr3_aa: CASSFRGQFNEQFF
clone_size: .; d_call: .; v_call: TRBV7-9; j_call: TRBJ1-2; cdr3_nt: TGTGCCAGCAGCTTAACCCCAGCTAACTATGGCTACACCTTC; cdr3_aa: CASSLTPANYGYTF
clone_size: few; d_call: .; v_call: TRBV19; j_call: TRBJ1-5; cdr3_nt: TGTGCCAGTAGATCGAGGGAAGCTCAGCCCCAGCATTTT; cdr3_aa: CASRSREAQPQHF
clone_size: .; d_call: TRBD1; v_call: TRBV5-5; j_call: TRBJ1-3; cdr3_nt: TGTGCCAGCAGCCGTCAGGGGGCTTCGGGTGGAAACACCATATATTTT; cdr3_aa: CASSRQGASGGNTIYF
clone_size: .; d_call: .; v_call: TRBV3-1/TRBV3-2; j_call: TRBJ2-7; cdr3_nt: TGTGCCAGCAGCCAGACAGGAGGCTACGAGCAGTACTTC; cdr3_aa: CASSQTGGYEQYF
clone_size: once; d_call: TRBD1; v_call: TRBV3-1/TRBV3-2; j_call: TRBJ1-2; cdr3_nt: TGTGCCAGCAAACAGGGGTCCTATGGCTACACCTTC; cdr3_aa: CASKQGSYGYTF
clone_size: .; d_call: .; v_call: TRBV6-5; j_call: TRBJ1-1; cdr3_nt: TGTGCCGGAAGGATAGGAGTCAACACTGAAGCTTTCTTT; cdr3_aa: CAGRIGVNTEAFF